The present entry profiles one TCR beta chain with its context. Its antigen is still unknown. TCRdb re-called the reads through MiXCR, storing one row per CDR3 protein. The repertoire has about 83,000 distinct CDR3 sequences, approximately 24% of them found once; the top ten carry 50%. This sample stems from a study of T cell repertoires in cytomegalovirus infection. Study-level information: Researchers turned to recently identified HLA-C-restricted CMV epitopes as well as well-studied HLA-B-restricted ones.

This CDR3 is built from 15 residues. Trimming took 2 bases from V and 0 from J, leaving 9 bases between them. Germline V gene sequence: CDR1 SNHLY, CDR2 FYNNEI. This sequence originates from a human donor in good health (CMV status not recorded). Some clones in this sample may be carry-over from other donors' samples. This chain connects TRBV2 to TRBJ2-3; D possibly corresponds to TRBD2 (6 bases). The material was CD8+ T cells from cultured PBMCs, obtained from culture after CMV antigen stimulation. In nucleotides, the CDR3 is TGTGCCAGCAGTGAATTGGGGACTAGCACAGATACGCAGTATTTT. Translation: CASSELGTSTDTQYF.